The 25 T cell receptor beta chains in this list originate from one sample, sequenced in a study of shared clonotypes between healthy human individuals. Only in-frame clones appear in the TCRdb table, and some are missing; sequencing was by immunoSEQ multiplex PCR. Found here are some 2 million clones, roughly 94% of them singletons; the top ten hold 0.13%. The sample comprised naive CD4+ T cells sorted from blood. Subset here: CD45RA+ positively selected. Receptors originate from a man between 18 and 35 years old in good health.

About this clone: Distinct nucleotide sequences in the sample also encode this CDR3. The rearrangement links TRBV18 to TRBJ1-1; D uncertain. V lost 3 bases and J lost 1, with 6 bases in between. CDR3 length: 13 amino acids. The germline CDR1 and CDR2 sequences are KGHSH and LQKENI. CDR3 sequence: CASSPISNTEAFF. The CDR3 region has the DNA TGTGCCAGCTCACCGATATCGAACACTGAAGCTTTCTTT.

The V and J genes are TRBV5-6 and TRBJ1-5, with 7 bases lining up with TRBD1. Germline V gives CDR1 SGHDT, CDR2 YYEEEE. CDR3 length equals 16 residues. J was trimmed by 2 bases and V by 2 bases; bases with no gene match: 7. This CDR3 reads CASSFRQGVGNQPQHF. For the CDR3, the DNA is TGTGCCAGCAGCTTTCGGCAGGGGGTTGGCAATCAGCCCCAGCATTTT.

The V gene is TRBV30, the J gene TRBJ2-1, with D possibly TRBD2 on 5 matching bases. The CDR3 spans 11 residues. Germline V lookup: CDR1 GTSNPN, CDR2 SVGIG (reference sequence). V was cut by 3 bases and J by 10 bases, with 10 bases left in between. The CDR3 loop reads CAWRGGPEQFF. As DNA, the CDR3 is TGTGCCTGGAGGGGCGGGCCAGAGCAGTTCTTC.

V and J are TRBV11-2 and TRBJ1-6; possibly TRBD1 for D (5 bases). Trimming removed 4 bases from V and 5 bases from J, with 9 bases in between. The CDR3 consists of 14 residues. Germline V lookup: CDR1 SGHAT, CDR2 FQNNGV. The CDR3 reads CASSSGYDNSPLHF. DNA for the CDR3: TGTGCCAGCAGCTCAGGGTACGATAATTCACCCCTCCACTTT.

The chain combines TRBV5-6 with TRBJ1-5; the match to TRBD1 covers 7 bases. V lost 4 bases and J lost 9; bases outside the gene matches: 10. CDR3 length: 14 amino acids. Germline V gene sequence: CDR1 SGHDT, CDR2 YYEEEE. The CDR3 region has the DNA TGTGCCAGCAGCCTGGGACAGCAAAAGGGGCCCCAGCATTTT. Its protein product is CASSLGQQKGPQHF.

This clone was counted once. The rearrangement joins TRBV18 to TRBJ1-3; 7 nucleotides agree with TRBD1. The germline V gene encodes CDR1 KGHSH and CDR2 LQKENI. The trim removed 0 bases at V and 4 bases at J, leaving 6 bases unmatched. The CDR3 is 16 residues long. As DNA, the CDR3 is TGTGCCAGCTCACCACCGACAGGGCTAATCGGAAACACCATATATTTT. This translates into CASSPPTGLIGNTIYF.

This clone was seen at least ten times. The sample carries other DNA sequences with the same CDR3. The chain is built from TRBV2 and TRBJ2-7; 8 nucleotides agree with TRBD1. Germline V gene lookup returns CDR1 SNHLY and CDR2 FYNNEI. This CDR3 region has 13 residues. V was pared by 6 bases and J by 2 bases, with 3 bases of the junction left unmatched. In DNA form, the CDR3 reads TGTGCCAGCAGCCGGACAGGGACCTACGAGCAGTACTTC. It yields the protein CASSRTGTYEQYF.

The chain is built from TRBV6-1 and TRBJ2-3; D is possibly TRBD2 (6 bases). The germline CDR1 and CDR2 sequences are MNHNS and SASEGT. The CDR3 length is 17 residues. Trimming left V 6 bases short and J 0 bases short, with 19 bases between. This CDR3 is CASSERPSSGSTDTQYF. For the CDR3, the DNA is TGTGCCAGCAGCGAACGCCCCTCGAGCGGGAGCACAGATACGCAGTATTTT.

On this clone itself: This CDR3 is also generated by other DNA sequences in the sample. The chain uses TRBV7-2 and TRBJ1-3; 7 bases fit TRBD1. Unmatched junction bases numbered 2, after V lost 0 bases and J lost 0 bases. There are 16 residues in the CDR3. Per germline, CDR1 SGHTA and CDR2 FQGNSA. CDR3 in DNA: TGTGCCAGCAGCTTAGCGGGACAGTCCTCTGGAAACACCATATATTTT. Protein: CASSLAGQSSGNTIYF.

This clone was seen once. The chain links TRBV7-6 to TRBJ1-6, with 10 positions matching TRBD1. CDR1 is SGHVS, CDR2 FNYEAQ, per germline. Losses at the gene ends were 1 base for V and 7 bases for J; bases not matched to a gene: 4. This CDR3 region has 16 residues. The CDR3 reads CASSLGPGQGNSPLHF. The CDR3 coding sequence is TGTGCCAGCAGCTTAGGACCGGGACAGGGGAATTCACCCCTCCACTTT. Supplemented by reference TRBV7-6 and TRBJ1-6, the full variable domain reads GAGVSQSPRYKVTKRGQDVALRCDPISGHVSLYWYRQALGQGPEFLTYFNYEAQQDKSGLPNDRFSAERPEGSISTLTIQRTEQRDSAMYRCASSLGPGQGNSPLHFGNGTRLTVT.

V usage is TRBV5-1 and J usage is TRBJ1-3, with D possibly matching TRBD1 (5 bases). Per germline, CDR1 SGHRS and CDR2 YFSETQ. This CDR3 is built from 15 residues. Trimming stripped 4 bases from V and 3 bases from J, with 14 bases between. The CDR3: CASSTDGGFGNTIYF. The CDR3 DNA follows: TGCGCCAGCAGCACGGACGGGGGTTTTGGAAACACCATATATTTT.

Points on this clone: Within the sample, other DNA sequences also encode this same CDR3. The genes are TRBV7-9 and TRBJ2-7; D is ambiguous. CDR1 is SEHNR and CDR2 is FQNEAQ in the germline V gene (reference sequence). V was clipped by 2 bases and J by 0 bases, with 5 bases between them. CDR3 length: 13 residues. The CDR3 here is CASSLTRSYEQYF. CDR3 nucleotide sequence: TGTGCCAGCAGCTTAACACGCTCCTACGAGCAGTACTTC.

CDR3: CAWSPAAGKTEAFF. CDR3 in DNA: TGTGCCTGGAGTCCCGCGGCAGGTAAGACTGAAGCTTTCTTT. The genes are TRBV30 and TRBJ1-1; D not certain. Germline values: CDR1 GTSNPN, CDR2 SVGIG (reference sequence). The CDR3 totals 14 residues. Trimming left V 2 bases short and J 5 bases short, with 15 bases between. Full variable domain (missing parts from reference TRBV30 and TRBJ1-1): SQTIHQWPATLVQPVGSPLSLECTVEGTSNPNLYWYRQAAGRGLQLLFYSVGIGQISSEVPQNLSASRPQDRQFILSSKKLLLSDSGFYLCAWSPAAGKTEAFFGQGTRLTVV.

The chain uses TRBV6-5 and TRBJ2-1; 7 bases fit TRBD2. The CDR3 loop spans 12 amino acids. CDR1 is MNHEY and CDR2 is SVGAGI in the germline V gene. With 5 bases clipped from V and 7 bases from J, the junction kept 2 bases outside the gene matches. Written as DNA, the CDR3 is TGTGCCAGCAGTACAGCGGGAAATGAGCAGTTCTTC. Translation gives CASSTAGNEQFF.

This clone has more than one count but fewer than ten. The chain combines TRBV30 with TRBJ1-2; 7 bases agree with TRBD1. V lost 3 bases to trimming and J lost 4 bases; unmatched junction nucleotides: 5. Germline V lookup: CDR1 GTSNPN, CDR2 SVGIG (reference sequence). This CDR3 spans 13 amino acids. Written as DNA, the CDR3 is TGTGCCTGGAGCCTGGGACAGCTCTATGGCTACACCTTC. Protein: CAWSLGQLYGYTF.

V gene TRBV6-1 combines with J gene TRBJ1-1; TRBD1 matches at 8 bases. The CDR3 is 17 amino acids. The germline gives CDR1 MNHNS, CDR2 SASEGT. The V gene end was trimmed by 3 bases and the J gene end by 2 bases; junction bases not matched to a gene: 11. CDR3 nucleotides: TGTGCCAGCAGTGATGTTACAGGGGGTCCTCGAAACACTGAAGCTTTCTTT. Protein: CASSDVTGGPRNTEAFF.

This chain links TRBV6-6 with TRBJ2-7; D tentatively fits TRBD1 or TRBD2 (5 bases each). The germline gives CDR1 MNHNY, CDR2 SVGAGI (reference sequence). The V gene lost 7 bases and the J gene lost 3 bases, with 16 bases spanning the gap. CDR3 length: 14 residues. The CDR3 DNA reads TGTGCCAGCAAGCCGGGACCCACCTACTACGAGCAGTACTTC. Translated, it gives CASKPGPTYYEQYF.

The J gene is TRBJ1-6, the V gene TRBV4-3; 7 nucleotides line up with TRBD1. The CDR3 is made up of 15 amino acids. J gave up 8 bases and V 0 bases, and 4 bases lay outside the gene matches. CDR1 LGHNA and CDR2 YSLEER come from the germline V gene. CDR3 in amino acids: CASSQDGGQYSPLHF. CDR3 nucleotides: TGCGCCAGCAGCCAAGATGGGGGACAGTATTCACCCCTCCACTTT.

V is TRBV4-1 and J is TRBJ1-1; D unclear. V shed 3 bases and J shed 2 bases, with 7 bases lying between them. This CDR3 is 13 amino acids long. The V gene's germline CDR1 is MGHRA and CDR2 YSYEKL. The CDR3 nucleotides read TGCGCCAGCAGCCACCTAGACAACACTGAAGCTTTCTTT. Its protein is CASSHLDNTEAFF.

CDR3 nucleotides: TGTGCCACGGAGGGCAGGGAAAGCTATGGCTACACCTTC. As protein: CATEGRESYGYTF. The chain is built from TRBV19 and TRBJ1-2; TRBD1 is a possible D gene (5 bases). Germline V CDR1 and CDR2: LNHDA, SQIVND (reference sequence). The CDR3 loop spans 13 amino acids. The V gene lost 10 bases and the J gene lost 4 bases, with 16 bases spanning the gap.

CDR3: CASSTRDSSLWGNQPQHF. The CDR3, as DNA: TGTGCCAGCAGCACACGGGACTCTTCACTATGGGGCAATCAGCCCCAGCATTTT. This rearrangement joins TRBV5-6 to TRBJ1-5; a possible D gene is TRBD1 (5 bases). V shed 4 bases and J shed 2 bases, with 22 bases lying between them. CDR3 length: 18 residues. The germline CDR1 and CDR2 sequences are SGHDT and YYEEEE.

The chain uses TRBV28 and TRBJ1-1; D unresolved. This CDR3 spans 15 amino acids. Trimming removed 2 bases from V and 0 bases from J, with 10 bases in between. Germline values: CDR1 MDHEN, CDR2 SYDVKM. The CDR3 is CASSLPTTMNTEAFF. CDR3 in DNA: TGTGCCAGCAGTTTACCGACAACTATGAACACTGAAGCTTTCTTT.

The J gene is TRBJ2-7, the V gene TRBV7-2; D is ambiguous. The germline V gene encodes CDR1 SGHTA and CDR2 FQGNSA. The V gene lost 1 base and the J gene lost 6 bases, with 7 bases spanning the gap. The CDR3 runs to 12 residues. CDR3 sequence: CASSLGPPEQYF. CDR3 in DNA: TGTGCCAGCAGCTTAGGGCCCCCCGAGCAGTACTTC.

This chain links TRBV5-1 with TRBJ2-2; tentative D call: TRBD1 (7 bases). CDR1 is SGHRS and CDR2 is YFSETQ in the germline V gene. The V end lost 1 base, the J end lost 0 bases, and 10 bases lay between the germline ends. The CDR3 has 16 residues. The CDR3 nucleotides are TGCGCCAGCAGCTTGCAGGGGGGTTCGAACACCGGGGAGCTGTTTTTT. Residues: CASSLQGGSNTGELFF. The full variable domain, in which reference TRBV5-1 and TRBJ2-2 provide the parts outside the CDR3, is KAGVTQTPRYLIKTRGQQVTLSCSPISGHRSVSWYQQTPGQGLQFLFEYFSETQRNKGNFPGRFSGRQFSNSRSEMNVSTLELGDSALYLCASSLQGGSNTGELFFGEGSRLTVL.

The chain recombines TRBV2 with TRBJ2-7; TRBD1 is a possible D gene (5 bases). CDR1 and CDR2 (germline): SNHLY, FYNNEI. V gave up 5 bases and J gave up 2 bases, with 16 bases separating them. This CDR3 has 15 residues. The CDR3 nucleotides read TGTGCCAGCAGTCAATTAAGGGGTGCTCCCTACGAGCAGTACTTC. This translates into CASSQLRGAPYEQYF.